A selection of T cell receptor beta chains follows, all from one sample in a study of preoperative IRX-2 immunotherapy in early breast cancer. Using immunoSEQ multiplex PCR, the repertoire was profiled, and TCRdb retains in-frame clones only, with some absent. The sample lists 75,000 to 100,000 clones; more than 80% were seen once. Material: tumor tissue, obtained after IRX-2 immunotherapy. These receptors originate from a human donor with breast cancer. CDR3s include the opening cysteine and the closing phenylalanine or tryptophan. The D gene is left open where the match is weak. Clone sizes are given selectively: once, few, many, or a class where the clone is expanded.

v_call: TRBV12-5
j_call: TRBJ2-1
d_call: TRBD2
cdr3_length: 13
clone_size: NA
cdr3_nt: TGTGCTAGCCGAGGGACTAGCGGAGAAGGGCAGTTCTTC
cdr3_aa: CASRGTSGEGQFF

v_call: TRBV18
j_call: TRBJ2-7
d_call: TRBD2
cdr3_length: 16
clone_size: NA
cdr3_nt: TGTGCCAGCTCACCACCAGGGACTAGCGGGGTTTACGAGCAGTACTTC
cdr3_aa: CASSPPGTSGVYEQYF

v_call: TRBV11-3
j_call: TRBJ1-2
d_call: NA
cdr3_length: 15
clone_size: few
cdr3_nt: TGTGCCAGCAGCCCCAGGCTTACAGGGCCGGTTGGCTACACCTTC
cdr3_aa: CASSPRLTGPVGYTF

v_call: TRBV10-1
j_call: TRBJ1-1
d_call: NA
cdr3_length: 13
clone_size: few
cdr3_nt: TGCGCCAGCAGTGAGTCTCGGAACCTGGGGGCTTTCTTT
cdr3_aa: CASSESRNLGAFF

v_call: TRBV29-1
j_call: TRBJ1-1
d_call: NA
cdr3_length: 13
clone_size: NA
cdr3_nt: TGCAGCGTTGGGTCTGGGTTGAACACTGAAGCTTTCTTT
cdr3_aa: CSVGSGLNTEAFF

v_call: TRBV7-4
j_call: TRBJ1-4
d_call: NA
cdr3_length: 16
clone_size: NA
cdr3_nt: TGTGCCAGCAGCCACCGGGACCGACGGGCTAATGAAAAACTGTTTTTT
cdr3_aa: CASSHRDRRANEKLFF

v_call: TRBV5-1
j_call: TRBJ2-7
d_call: TRBD2
cdr3_length: 15
clone_size: NA
cdr3_nt: TGCGCCAGCAGCTCACCGCTAGCGGGATTTCGCGAGCAGTACTTC
cdr3_aa: CASSSPLAGFREQYF

v_call: TRBV6-4
j_call: TRBJ1-5
d_call: NA
cdr3_length: 11
clone_size: once
cdr3_nt: TGTGCCAGCATGGACAATCAGCCCCAGCATTTT
cdr3_aa: CASMDNQPQHF

v_call: TRBV29-1
j_call: TRBJ1-1
d_call: NA
cdr3_length: 12
clone_size: NA
cdr3_nt: TGCAGCGTTGAACAGGGAGGGACTGAAGCTTTCTTT
cdr3_aa: CSVEQGGTEAFF

v_call: TRBV28
j_call: TRBJ2-7
d_call: NA
cdr3_length: 13
clone_size: few
cdr3_nt: TGTGCCAGCAGCTCCCAACCCACCTACGAGCAGTACTTC
cdr3_aa: CASSSQPTYEQYF

v_call: TRBV10-2
j_call: TRBJ2-2
d_call: NA
cdr3_length: 17
clone_size: NA
cdr3_nt: TGCGCCAGCAGAAGCCTTGAGGGGAGGAACGCCACGGGGGAGCTGTTTTTT
cdr3_aa: CASRSLEGRNATGELFF

v_call: TRBV1
j_call: TRBJ2-2
d_call: NA
cdr3_length: 18
clone_size: NA
cdr3_nt: TGCGCCAGCAGCCCTCATCCTCAGGGTGAAGCGAACACCGGGGAGCTGTTTTTT
cdr3_aa: CASSPHPQGEANTGELFF

v_call: TRBV11-3
j_call: TRBJ2-7
d_call: TRBD1
cdr3_length: 17
clone_size: once
cdr3_nt: TGTGCCAGCAGCTTATCTGTCGAGGACAGGGGGCCGAAAGAGCAGTACTTC
cdr3_aa: CASSLSVEDRGPKEQYF

v_call: TRBV6-8
j_call: TRBJ2-5
d_call: TRBD2
cdr3_length: 17
clone_size: NA
cdr3_nt: TGTGCCAGCACCTATTTGGGGACTAGCGGGAGCGGGGAGACCCAGTACTTC
cdr3_aa: CASTYLGTSGSGETQYF

v_call: TRBV18
j_call: TRBJ1-1
d_call: NA
cdr3_length: 15
clone_size: once
cdr3_nt: TGTGCCAGCTCACCACCTCGCCAAAGAGACACTGAAGCTTTCTTT
cdr3_aa: CASSPPRQRDTEAFF

v_call: TRBV19
j_call: TRBJ1-1
d_call: NA
cdr3_length: 15
clone_size: NA
cdr3_nt: TGTGCCAGTAGTGTCCCCGGGGGCGCGGTCACTGAAGCTTTCTTT
cdr3_aa: CASSVPGGAVTEAFF

v_call: TRBV2
j_call: TRBJ2-2
d_call: NA
cdr3_length: 17
clone_size: NA
cdr3_nt: TGTGCCAGCAGCAGGGCCCCTTGGGGAGGAGGAGGCGGGGAGCTGTTTTTT
cdr3_aa: CASSRAPWGGGGGELFF

v_call: TRBV10-1
j_call: TRBJ2-5
d_call: NA
cdr3_length: 13
clone_size: NA
cdr3_nt: TGCGCCAGCAGTGAGTCGACGGGCGAGACCCAGTACTTC
cdr3_aa: CASSESTGETQYF

v_call: TRBV6-8
j_call: TRBJ1-2
d_call: NA
cdr3_length: 15
clone_size: NA
cdr3_nt: TGTGCCAGCAGTTACGATAGCCATAGGGGCTATGGCTACACCTTC
cdr3_aa: CASSYDSHRGYGYTF

v_call: TRBV28
j_call: TRBJ1-2
d_call: NA
cdr3_length: 13
clone_size: NA
cdr3_nt: TGTGCCAGCAGTTTTTCGCTCAGCCTTGGCTACACCTTC
cdr3_aa: CASSFSLSLGYTF

v_call: TRBV6-8
j_call: TRBJ1-6
d_call: NA
cdr3_length: 14
clone_size: NA
cdr3_nt: TGTGCCAGCCGGGCTACAGGGAGGGATTCACCCCTCCACTTT
cdr3_aa: CASRATGRDSPLHF

v_call: TRBV5-1
j_call: TRBJ2-1
d_call: NA
cdr3_length: 14
clone_size: NA
cdr3_nt: TGCGCCAGCAGCCCCTTCTCGGGGAACAATGAGCAATTCTTC
cdr3_aa: CASSPFSGNNEQFF

v_call: TRBV25-1
j_call: TRBJ1-3
d_call: TRBD1
cdr3_length: 14
clone_size: NA
cdr3_nt: TGTGCCAGCAGTGATCGGACAGGGGGAAACACCATATATTTT
cdr3_aa: CASSDRTGGNTIYF

v_call: TRBV28
j_call: TRBJ1-2
d_call: NA
cdr3_length: 13
clone_size: once
cdr3_nt: TGTGCCAGCACTACTCCCACAGCAGGAGGCTACACCTTC
cdr3_aa: CASTTPTAGGYTF

v_call: TRBV28
j_call: TRBJ1-2
d_call: NA
cdr3_length: 14
clone_size: NA
cdr3_nt: TGTGCCAGCAGAACACGGACGTTTAGCCATGGCTACACCTTC
cdr3_aa: CASRTRTFSHGYTF

v_call: TRBV6-8
j_call: TRBJ1-5
d_call: TRBD1
cdr3_length: 15
clone_size: NA
cdr3_nt: TGTGCCACCACGGACAGGGGGTTAAGCAATCAGCCCCAGCATTTT
cdr3_aa: CATTDRGLSNQPQHF

v_call: TRBV19
j_call: TRBJ1-1
d_call: NA
cdr3_length: 14
clone_size: NA
cdr3_nt: TGTGCCAGTAGTGTAAGGACAGAGAACACTGAAGCTTTCTTT
cdr3_aa: CASSVRTENTEAFF

v_call: TRBV28
j_call: TRBJ1-2
d_call: NA
cdr3_length: 14
clone_size: NA
cdr3_nt: TGTGCCAGCAGTTTGGGGGAGGAGAGCTATGGCTACACCTTC
cdr3_aa: CASSLGEESYGYTF

v_call: TRBV19
j_call: TRBJ1-5
d_call: TRBD1
cdr3_length: 14
clone_size: NA
cdr3_nt: TGTGCCAGTAGATTTACAGGGGGCGATCAGCCCCAGCATTTT
cdr3_aa: CASRFTGGDQPQHF

v_call: TRBV10-2
j_call: TRBJ1-2
d_call: TRBD1
cdr3_length: 14
clone_size: once
cdr3_nt: TGCGCCAGCAGTGAGTCAGGGGGCGCGGGTGGCTACACCTTC
cdr3_aa: CASSESGGAGGYTF

v_call: TRBV28
j_call: TRBJ1-5
d_call: NA
cdr3_length: 15
clone_size: NA
cdr3_nt: TGTGCCAGCAGTTTATCTGCCCTATCCAATCAGCCCCAGCATTTT
cdr3_aa: CASSLSALSNQPQHF

v_call: TRBV18
j_call: TRBJ1-3
d_call: NA
cdr3_length: 14
clone_size: NA
cdr3_nt: TGTGCCAGCTCACCCGCGACGGGCGGAAACACCATATATTTT
cdr3_aa: CASSPATGGNTIYF

v_call: TRBV5-1
j_call: TRBJ2-5
d_call: NA
cdr3_length: 16
clone_size: NA
cdr3_nt: TGCGCCAGCAGCCTGGCCGGGGGCGGAGGGAAAGAGACCCAGTACTTC
cdr3_aa: CASSLAGGGGKETQYF

v_call: TRBV18
j_call: TRBJ1-5
d_call: NA
cdr3_length: 15
clone_size: NA
cdr3_nt: TGTGCCAGCTCCCCGTCGGGGGGTGGCAATCAGCCCCAGCATTTT
cdr3_aa: CASSPSGGGNQPQHF

v_call: TRBV7-2
j_call: TRBJ2-1
d_call: NA
cdr3_length: 13
clone_size: NA
cdr3_nt: TGTGCCAGCGGCTCCTGGGACCTCAATGAGCAGTTCTTC
cdr3_aa: CASGSWDLNEQFF

v_call: TRBV28
j_call: TRBJ2-7
d_call: TRBD2
cdr3_length: 14
clone_size: NA
cdr3_nt: TGTGCCAGCAGTTTTAGCGGGGGGGCGTACGAGCAGTACTTC
cdr3_aa: CASSFSGGAYEQYF

v_call: TRBV28
j_call: TRBJ2-7
d_call: NA
cdr3_length: 14
clone_size: NA
cdr3_nt: TGTGCCAGCAGTTCCCCGACAGGCTCCTACGAGCAGTACTTC
cdr3_aa: CASSSPTGSYEQYF

v_call: TRBV12-5
j_call: TRBJ2-1
d_call: NA
cdr3_length: 17
clone_size: NA
cdr3_nt: TGTGCTAGTGGTATTTCCACAGCAGGGTACCGCCCCGATGAGCAGTTCTTC
cdr3_aa: CASGISTAGYRPDEQFF

v_call: TRBV4-2
j_call: TRBJ2-3
d_call: NA
cdr3_length: 13
clone_size: NA
cdr3_nt: TGTGCGTCACAGGGAGGGAGCACAGATACGCAGTATTTT
cdr3_aa: CASQGGSTDTQYF

v_call: TRBV18
j_call: TRBJ2-5
d_call: NA
cdr3_length: 15
clone_size: NA
cdr3_nt: TGTGCCAGCTCACCACCCTCCCCAGCTAAAGAGACCCAGTACTTC
cdr3_aa: CASSPPSPAKETQYF

v_call: TRBV18
j_call: TRBJ1-4
d_call: NA
cdr3_length: 13
clone_size: NA
cdr3_nt: TGTGCCAGCTCATTCCTCGTACATGAAAAACTGTTTTTT
cdr3_aa: CASSFLVHEKLFF

v_call: TRBV28
j_call: TRBJ2-7
d_call: NA
cdr3_length: 16
clone_size: NA
cdr3_nt: TGTGCCAGCAGTTTCTCCCCAGACAGTTCCTTGGGCGAGCAGTACTTC
cdr3_aa: CASSFSPDSSLGEQYF

v_call: TRBV14
j_call: TRBJ1-1
d_call: NA
cdr3_length: 15
clone_size: NA
cdr3_nt: TGTGCCAGCAGCCACACGGACGGAGCTAACACTGAAGCTTTCTTT
cdr3_aa: CASSHTDGANTEAFF

v_call: TRBV6-1
j_call: TRBJ2-7
d_call: TRBD1
cdr3_length: 16
clone_size: NA
cdr3_nt: TGTGCCAGCAGTGAAGCGGGACAGGGGGGATCCTACGAGCAGTACTTC
cdr3_aa: CASSEAGQGGSYEQYF

v_call: TRBV6-8
j_call: TRBJ1-6
d_call: NA
cdr3_length: 13
clone_size: NA
cdr3_nt: TGTGCCAGCCACATAGACCGAGATTCACCCCTCCACTTT
cdr3_aa: CASHIDRDSPLHF

v_call: TRBV1
j_call: TRBJ1-1
d_call: NA
cdr3_length: 13
clone_size: NA
cdr3_nt: TGCGCCAGCAGCCAGGGAGGGTACACTGAAGCTTTCTTT
cdr3_aa: CASSQGGYTEAFF

v_call: TRBV5-1
j_call: TRBJ2-7
d_call: NA
cdr3_length: 14
clone_size: NA
cdr3_nt: TGCGCCAGCAGCTCCCGGGACGGAACCTACGAGCAGTACTTC
cdr3_aa: CASSSRDGTYEQYF

v_call: TRBV19
j_call: TRBJ1-1
d_call: NA
cdr3_length: 17
clone_size: once
cdr3_nt: TGTGCCAGTAGTCAGAGACAGACATGGGATAGAAGCACTGAAGCTTTCTTT
cdr3_aa: CASSQRQTWDRSTEAFF

v_call: TRBV5-8
j_call: TRBJ2-6
d_call: TRBD1
cdr3_length: 18
clone_size: NA
cdr3_nt: TGTGCCAGCAGCGCCCAGACAGGGGGCGTATCTGGGGCCAACGTCCTGACTTTC
cdr3_aa: CASSAQTGGVSGANVLTF

v_call: TRBV28
j_call: TRBJ2-2
d_call: NA
cdr3_length: 14
clone_size: NA
cdr3_nt: TGTGCCAGCAGTTCGGGCCAGAACACCGGGGAGCTGTTTTTT
cdr3_aa: CASSSGQNTGELFF

v_call: TRBV19
j_call: TRBJ2-3
d_call: NA
cdr3_length: 13
clone_size: NA
cdr3_nt: TGTGCCAGTAGTTTAACCGACACAGATACGCAGTATTTT
cdr3_aa: CASSLTDTDTQYF

v_call: TRBV29-1
j_call: TRBJ2-5
d_call: TRBD1
cdr3_length: 13
clone_size: NA
cdr3_nt: TGCAGCGCGAGCGGGACAGGGAGCGAGACCCAGTACTTC
cdr3_aa: CSASGTGSETQYF

v_call: TRBV5-1
j_call: TRBJ1-2
d_call: NA
cdr3_length: 14
clone_size: NA
cdr3_nt: TGCGCCAGCGGACGAACAGAAGCTAACTATGGCTACACCTTC
cdr3_aa: CASGRTEANYGYTF

v_call: TRBV6-8
j_call: TRBJ1-2
d_call: NA
cdr3_length: 12
clone_size: NA
cdr3_nt: TGTGCCAGCAGTAACCGAAACGGGGGCTACACCTTC
cdr3_aa: CASSNRNGGYTF

v_call: TRBV5-1
j_call: TRBJ2-2
d_call: TRBD1
cdr3_length: 20
clone_size: once
cdr3_nt: TGCGCCAGCAGCACGGGGCGACAGGGGGCGATTAATTCGAACACCGGGGAGCTGTTTTTT
cdr3_aa: CASSTGRQGAINSNTGELFF

v_call: TRBV19
j_call: TRBJ1-4
d_call: NA
cdr3_length: 16
clone_size: NA
cdr3_nt: TGTGCCAGTAGTGCCCCCCGCGATGCAACTAATGAAAAACTGTTTTTT
cdr3_aa: CASSAPRDATNEKLFF

v_call: TRBV5-1
j_call: TRBJ1-1
d_call: NA
cdr3_length: 14
clone_size: NA
cdr3_nt: TGCGCCAGCAGCATGACAGTGCCGAACACTGAAGCTTTCTTT
cdr3_aa: CASSMTVPNTEAFF

v_call: TRBV6-7
j_call: TRBJ1-4
d_call: NA
cdr3_length: 14
clone_size: NA
cdr3_nt: TGTGCCAGCTCTCCCCCAGGAACTAATGAAAAACTGTTTTTT
cdr3_aa: CASSPPGTNEKLFF